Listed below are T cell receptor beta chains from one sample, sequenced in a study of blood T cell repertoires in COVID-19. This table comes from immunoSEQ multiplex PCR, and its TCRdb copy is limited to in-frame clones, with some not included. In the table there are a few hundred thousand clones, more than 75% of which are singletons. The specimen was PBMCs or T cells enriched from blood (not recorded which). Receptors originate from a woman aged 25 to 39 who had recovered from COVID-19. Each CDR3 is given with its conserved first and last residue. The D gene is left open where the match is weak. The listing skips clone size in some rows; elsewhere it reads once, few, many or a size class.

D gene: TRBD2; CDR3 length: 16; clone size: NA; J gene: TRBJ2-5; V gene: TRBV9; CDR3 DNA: TGTGCCAGCAGCGTAGGTGGCGGGGGGTACCAAGAGACCCAGTACTTC; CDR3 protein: CASSVGGGGYQETQYF
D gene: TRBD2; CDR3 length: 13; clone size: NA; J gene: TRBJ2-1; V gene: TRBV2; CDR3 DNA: TGTGCCAGCGGGGGGGAAAAACGGAATGAGCAGTTCTTC; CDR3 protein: CASGGEKRNEQFF
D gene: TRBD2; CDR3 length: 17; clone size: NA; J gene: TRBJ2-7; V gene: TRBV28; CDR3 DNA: TGTGCCAGCAGTTGGCCATCACTAGCGGTTTCGGGATACGAGCAGTACTTC; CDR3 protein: CASSWPSLAVSGYEQYF
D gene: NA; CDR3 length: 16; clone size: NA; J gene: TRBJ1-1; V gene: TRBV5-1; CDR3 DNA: TGCGCCAGCAGCACATCACCGGGGGGCACGAACACTGAAGCTTTCTTT; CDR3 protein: CASSTSPGGTNTEAFF
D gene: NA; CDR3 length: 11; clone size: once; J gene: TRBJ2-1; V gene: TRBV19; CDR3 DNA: TGTGCCAGTATAACAGGGAATGAGCAGTTCTTC; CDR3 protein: CASITGNEQFF
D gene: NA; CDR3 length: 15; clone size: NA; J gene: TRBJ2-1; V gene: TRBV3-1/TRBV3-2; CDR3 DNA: TGTGCCAGCAGCCAAGCAGGGTTTGGGGCTAATGAGCAGTTCTTC; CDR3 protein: CASSQAGFGANEQFF
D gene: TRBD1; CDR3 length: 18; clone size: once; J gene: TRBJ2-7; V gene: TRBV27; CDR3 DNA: TGTGCCAGCAGTCCCGGACAGGGGGGCCGGTATATCTCCTACGAGCAGTACTTC; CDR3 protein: CASSPGQGGRYISYEQYF
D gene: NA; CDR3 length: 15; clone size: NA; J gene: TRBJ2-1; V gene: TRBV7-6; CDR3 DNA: TGTGCCAGCAGCCCGACTGGTCCCCCCTACAATGAGCAGTTCTTC; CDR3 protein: CASSPTGPPYNEQFF
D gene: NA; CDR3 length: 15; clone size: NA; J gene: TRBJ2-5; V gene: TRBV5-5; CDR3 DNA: TGTGCCAGCAGTCCACCCCCGGGACACCGAGAGACCCAGTACTTC; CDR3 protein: CASSPPPGHRETQYF
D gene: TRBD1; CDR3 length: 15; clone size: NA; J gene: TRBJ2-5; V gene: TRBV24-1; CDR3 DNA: TGTGCCACCAGCGGAATGCAGGGGGCCCAAGAGACCCAGTACTTC; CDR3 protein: CATSGMQGAQETQYF
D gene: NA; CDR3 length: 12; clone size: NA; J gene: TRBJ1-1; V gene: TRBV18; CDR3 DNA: TGTGCCAGCTCTAATTCAGGGGATGAAGCTTTCTTT; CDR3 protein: CASSNSGDEAFF
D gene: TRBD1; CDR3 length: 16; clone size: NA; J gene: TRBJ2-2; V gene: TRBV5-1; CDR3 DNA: TGCGCCAGCAGCTGGGGGACAGGGTACAACACCGGGGAGCTGTTTTTT; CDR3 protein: CASSWGTGYNTGELFF
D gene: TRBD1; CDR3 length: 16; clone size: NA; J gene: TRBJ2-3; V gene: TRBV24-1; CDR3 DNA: TGTGCCACCAGTGCTGCCGACAGGGTTCGGACAGATACGCAGTATTTT; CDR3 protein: CATSAADRVRTDTQYF
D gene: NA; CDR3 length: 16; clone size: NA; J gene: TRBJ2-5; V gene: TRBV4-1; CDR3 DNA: TGCGCCAGCAGCCAAGGACTAGCCGGGGGCGGAGGGACCCAGTACTTC; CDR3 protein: CASSQGLAGGGGTQYF
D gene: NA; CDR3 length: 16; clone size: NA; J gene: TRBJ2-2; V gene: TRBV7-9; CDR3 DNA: TGTGCCAGCAGCTCAGGGCGTGAGTTCCCCACCGGGGAGCTGTTTTTT; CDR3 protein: CASSSGREFPTGELFF
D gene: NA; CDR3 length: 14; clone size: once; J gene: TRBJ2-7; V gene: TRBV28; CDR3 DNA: TGTGCCAGCACCCAAGGGGGACAAGCCTACGAGCAGTACTTC; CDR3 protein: CASTQGGQAYEQYF
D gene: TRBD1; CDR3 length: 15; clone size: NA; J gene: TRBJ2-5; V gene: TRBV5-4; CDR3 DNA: TGTGCCAGCAGCTTGGCCAAGGGGGCGGGTGAGACCCAGTACTTC; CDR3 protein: CASSLAKGAGETQYF
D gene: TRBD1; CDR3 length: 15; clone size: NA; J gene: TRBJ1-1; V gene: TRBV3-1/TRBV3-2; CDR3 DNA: TGTGCCAGCAGCCACGGGACAGGGACGAGCACTGAAGCTTTCTTT; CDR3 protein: CASSHGTGTSTEAFF
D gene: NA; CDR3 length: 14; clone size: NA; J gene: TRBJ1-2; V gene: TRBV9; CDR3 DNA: TGTGCCAGCAGCGAACAATCAGGGGACTATGGCTACACCTTC; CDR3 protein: CASSEQSGDYGYTF
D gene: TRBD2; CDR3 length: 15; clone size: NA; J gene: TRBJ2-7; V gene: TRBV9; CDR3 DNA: TGTGCCAGCAGCGTAGCTTCGGGACTAGCGGGAACGCAGTACTTC; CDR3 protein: CASSVASGLAGTQYF
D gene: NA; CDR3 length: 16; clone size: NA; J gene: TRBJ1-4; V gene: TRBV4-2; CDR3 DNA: TGTGCCAGCAGCCAAGTTCTCGGACAGACAAATGAAAAACTGTTTTTT; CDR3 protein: CASSQVLGQTNEKLFF
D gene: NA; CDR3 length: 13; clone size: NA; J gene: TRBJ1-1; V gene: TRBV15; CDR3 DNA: TGTGCCACCAGCCCTAGAGGGAACACTGAAGCTTTCTTT; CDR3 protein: CATSPRGNTEAFF
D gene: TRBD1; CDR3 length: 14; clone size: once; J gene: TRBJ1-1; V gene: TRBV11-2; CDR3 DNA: TGTGCCAGCAGCACCGACAGGGGGAACACTGAAGCTTTCTTT; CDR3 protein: CASSTDRGNTEAFF
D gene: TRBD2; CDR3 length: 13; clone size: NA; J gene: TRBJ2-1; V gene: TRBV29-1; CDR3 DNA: TGCAGCGGGGGACTAGCGGAGTTCAATGAGCAGTTCTTC; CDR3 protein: CSGGLAEFNEQFF
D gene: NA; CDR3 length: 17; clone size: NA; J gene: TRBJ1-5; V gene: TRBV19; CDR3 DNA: TGTGCCAGTAGTATAGTATCCGGATACTATAGCAATCAGCCCCAGCATTTT; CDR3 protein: CASSIVSGYYSNQPQHF
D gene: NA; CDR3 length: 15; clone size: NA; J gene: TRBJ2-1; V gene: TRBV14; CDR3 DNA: TGTGCCAGCAGCCAAGACTGGAGCTCCTACAATGAGCAGTTCTTC; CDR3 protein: CASSQDWSSYNEQFF
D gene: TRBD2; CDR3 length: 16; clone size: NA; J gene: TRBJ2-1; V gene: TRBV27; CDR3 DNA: TGTGCCAGCAGCCGTCTTAGCGGGAGCGCCTACAATGAGCAGTTCTTC; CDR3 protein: CASSRLSGSAYNEQFF
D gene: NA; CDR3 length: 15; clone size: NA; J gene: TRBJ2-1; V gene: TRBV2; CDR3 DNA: TGTGCCAGCAGTGAAGCCAGGGGCTTAAACAATGAGCAGTTCTTC; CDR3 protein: CASSEARGLNNEQFF
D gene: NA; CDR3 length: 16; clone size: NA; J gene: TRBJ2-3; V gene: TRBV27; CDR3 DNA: TGTGCCAGCAGTTTAGCGACTAGATCGGTCACAGATACGCAGTATTTT; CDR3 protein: CASSLATRSVTDTQYF
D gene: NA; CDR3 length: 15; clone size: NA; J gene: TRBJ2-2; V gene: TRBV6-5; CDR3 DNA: TGTGCCAGCAGTTACTCGGTCCCACAACCAGGGGAGCTGTTTTTT; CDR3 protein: CASSYSVPQPGELFF
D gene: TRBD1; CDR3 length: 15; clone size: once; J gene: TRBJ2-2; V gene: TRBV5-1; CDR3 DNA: TGCGCCAGCGGGACAGGGGGTTCGAACACCGGGGAGCTGTTTTTT; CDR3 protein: CASGTGGSNTGELFF
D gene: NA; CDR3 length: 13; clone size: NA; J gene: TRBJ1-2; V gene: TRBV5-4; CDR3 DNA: TGTGCCAGCAGCTCCGGGACTGAGGACGGCTACACCTTC; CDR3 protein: CASSSGTEDGYTF
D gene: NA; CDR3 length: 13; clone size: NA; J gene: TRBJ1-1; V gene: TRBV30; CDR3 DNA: TGTGCCTGGAATTCGGCCAGGGCGGTCGAAGCTTTCTTT; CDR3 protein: CAWNSARAVEAFF
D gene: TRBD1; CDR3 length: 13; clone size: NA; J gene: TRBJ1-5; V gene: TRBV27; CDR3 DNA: TGTGCCAGCAGTCAGGGGGCTTATCAGCCCCAGCATTTT; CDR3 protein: CASSQGAYQPQHF
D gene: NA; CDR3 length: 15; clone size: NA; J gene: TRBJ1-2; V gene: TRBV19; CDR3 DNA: TGTGCCAGTAGTATTCAGCGCGCCCAAAACTATGGCTACACCTTC; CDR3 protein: CASSIQRAQNYGYTF
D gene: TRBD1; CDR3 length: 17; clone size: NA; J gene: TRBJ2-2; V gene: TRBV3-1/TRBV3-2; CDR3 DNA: TGTGCCAGCAGCCAAGCAGGACAGGGGGCGTACACCGGGGAGCTGTTTTTT; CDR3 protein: CASSQAGQGAYTGELFF
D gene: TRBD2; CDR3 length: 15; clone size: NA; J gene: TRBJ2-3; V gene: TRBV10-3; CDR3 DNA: TGTGCCAGCGGACTAGCGGGAGTTGGCACAGATACGCAGTATTTT; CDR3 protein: CASGLAGVGTDTQYF
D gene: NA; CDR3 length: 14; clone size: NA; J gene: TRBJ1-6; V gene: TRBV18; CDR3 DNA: TGTGCCAGCTCACCCTTTGGCCGGGATTCACCCCTCCACTTT; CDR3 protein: CASSPFGRDSPLHF
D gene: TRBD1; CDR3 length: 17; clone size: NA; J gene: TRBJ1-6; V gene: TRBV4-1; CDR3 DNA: TGCGCCAGCAGCCACTTGCGGGGGGACAGGGATAATTCACCCCTCCACTTT; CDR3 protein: CASSHLRGDRDNSPLHF
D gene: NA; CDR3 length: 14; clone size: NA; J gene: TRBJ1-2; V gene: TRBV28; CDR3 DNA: TGTGCCAGCAGTAAAGGGGGGGAATTCTATGGCTACACCTTC; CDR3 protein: CASSKGGEFYGYTF
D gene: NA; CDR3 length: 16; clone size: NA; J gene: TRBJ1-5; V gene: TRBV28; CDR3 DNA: TGTGCCAGCAGCGCCCGGGACTCGGGGTTCAATCAGCCCCAGCATTTT; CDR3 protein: CASSARDSGFNQPQHF
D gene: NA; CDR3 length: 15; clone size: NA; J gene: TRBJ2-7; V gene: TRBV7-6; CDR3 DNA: TGTGCCAGCAGCTTAGTTGGCAGGGGCTCCTACGAGCAGTACTTC; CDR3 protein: CASSLVGRGSYEQYF
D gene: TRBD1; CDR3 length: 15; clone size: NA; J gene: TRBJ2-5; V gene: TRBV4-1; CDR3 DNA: TGCGCCAGCAGCCACCCGGGACAGGGACAAGAGACCCAGTACTTC; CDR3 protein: CASSHPGQGQETQYF
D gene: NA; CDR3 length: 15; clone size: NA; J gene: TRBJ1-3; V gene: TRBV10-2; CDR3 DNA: TGCGCCAGCAGTGAGTCGACGGGGGGTGGAAACACCATATATTTT; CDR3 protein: CASSESTGGGNTIYF
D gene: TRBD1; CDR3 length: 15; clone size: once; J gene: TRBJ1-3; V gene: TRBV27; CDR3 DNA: TGTGCCAGCAGTTCCTCGACAGGGGCGGGAAACACCATATATTTT; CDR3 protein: CASSSSTGAGNTIYF
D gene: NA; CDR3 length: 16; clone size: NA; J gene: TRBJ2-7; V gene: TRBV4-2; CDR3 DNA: TGTGCCAGCAGCCAAGAGTCCGACAGGACCCCCTACGAGCAGTACTTC; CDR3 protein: CASSQESDRTPYEQYF
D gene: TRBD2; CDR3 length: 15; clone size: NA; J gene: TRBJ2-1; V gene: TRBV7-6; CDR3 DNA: TGTGCCAGCAGTGTTACTAGCGCGACCTACAATGAGCAGTTCTTC; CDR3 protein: CASSVTSATYNEQFF